What follows are 19 T cell receptor beta chains derived from one specimen sequenced in a study of CD8+ T cells in alopecia areata. In each case, RNA was isolated and then reverse transcribed into cDNA as the sequencing template. Clones were read by immunoSEQ multiplex PCR, and TCRdb kept only the in-frame ones, dropping some. The sample yields about 150,000 clones, around two thirds seen once. Sequencing was carried out using CD8+ T cells sorted from blood. Receptors were obtained from a human donor in good health.

The rearrangement links TRBV29-1 to TRBJ2-2; 7 bases map to TRBD1. Germline V gene sequence: CDR1 SQVTM, CDR2 ANQGSEA. V shed 1 base, J shed 6 bases, and the junction held 5 bases outside the gene matches. The CDR3 consists of 14 residues. CDR3 in amino acids: CSVEGQGSSGELFF. The CDR3, as DNA: TGCAGCGTTGAAGGACAGGGTTCATCCGGGGAGCTGTTTTTT.

V and J are TRBV25-1 and TRBJ1-5, with D perhaps TRBD1 (5 bases). The CDR3 runs to 14 residues. V was trimmed by 3 bases and J by 1 base, leaving 7 bases between them. Germline values: CDR1 MGHDK, CDR2 SYGVNS. This CDR3 is CASSEGGSNQPQHF. Here the CDR3 DNA reads TGTGCCAGCAGTGAGGGGGGAAGCAATCAGCCCCAGCATTTT.

This chain links TRBV6-5 with TRBJ1-2; a weak D match, TRBD1 (5 bases). The CDR3 runs to 13 residues. Germline V gene sequence: CDR1 MNHEY, CDR2 SVGAGI. V dropped 4 bases and J dropped 2 bases, with 8 bases sitting between them. The DNA of the CDR3 is TGTGCCAGCAGTTTGAGGGACAACTATGGCTACACCTTC. The encoded protein is CASSLRDNYGYTF.

The chain combines TRBV4-1 with TRBJ2-2; D remains ambiguous. Germline lookup yields CDR1 MGHRA and CDR2 YSYEKL. V was clipped by 1 base and J by 0 bases, with 6 bases between them. The CDR3 is made up of 15 amino acids. The CDR3 sequence: CASSQVSSNTGELFF. The CDR3 DNA reads TGCGCCAGCAGCCAAGTTAGTTCGAACACCGGGGAGCTGTTTTTT.

V gene TRBV5-1 combines with J gene TRBJ2-7; possibly TRBD2 for D (5 bases). Looked up from germline, CDR1 is SGHRS and CDR2 is YFSETQ. The CDR3 totals 13 residues. V shed 4 bases and J shed 2 bases, with 10 bases lying between them. Here the CDR3 DNA reads TGCGCCAGCAGCCCCATCGGGGCCTACGAGCAGTACTTC. It yields the protein CASSPIGAYEQYF.

The rearrangement links TRBV29-1 to TRBJ2-5; 7 nucleotides match TRBD1. Germline assignment: CDR1 SQVTM and CDR2 ANQGSEA. Trimming cost V 3 bases and J 1 base; bases outside gene matches: 5. The length of the CDR3 is 14 residues. The CDR3 here is CSVDPDRSQETQYF. CDR3 nucleotide sequence: TGCAGCGTTGACCCGGACAGGAGCCAAGAGACCCAGTACTTC.

The chain joins TRBV5-6 to TRBJ1-1, with D possibly TRBD1 on 6 matching bases. The CDR3 is made up of 14 amino acids. V lost 7 bases and J lost 1, with 14 bases in between. The germline CDR1 and CDR2 sequences are SGHDT and YYEEEE. The CDR3, as DNA: TGTGCCAGCCTCCCGGGGGCAGGGAACACTGAAGCTTTCTTT. Its translation is CASLPGAGNTEAFF.

The table lists this clone with a few counts. The V gene is TRBV29-1, the J gene TRBJ1-2; D is uncertain. The V gene's germline CDR1 is SQVTM and CDR2 ANQGSEA. Trimming removed 5 bases at V and 2 bases at J, with 12 bases between. This CDR3 comprises 13 residues. For the CDR3, the DNA is TGCAGCGTTCTTCTCTCAGAGAACTATGGCTACACCTTC. Protein: CSVLLSENYGYTF.

This chain's CDR3 is CSVEDGDVGPRDEQFF. Written as DNA, the CDR3 is TGCAGCGTTGAAGACGGGGACGTAGGACCTAGGGATGAGCAGTTCTTC. The V gene is TRBV29-1, the J gene TRBJ2-1; D might be TRBD1 or TRBD2, each matching 5 bases. The CDR3 consists of 16 residues. Trimming took 0 bases from V and 8 from J, leaving 20 bases between them. From germline, CDR1 is SQVTM and CDR2 ANQGSEA.

V and J are TRBV27 and TRBJ2-1; weak D call: TRBD2 (6 bases). Trimming took off 3 bases at V and 3 bases at J, with 15 bases between the two ends. In germline, CDR1 is MNHEY, CDR2 SMNVEV (reference sequence). The length of the CDR3 is 16 residues. The DNA of the CDR3 is TGTGCCAGCAGTTTTCTCGCTAGCGCTATCTACAATGAGCAGTTCTTC. Translated: CASSFLASAIYNEQFF.

The chain carries TRBV6-5 and TRBJ2-1; TRBD1 is a possible D gene (6 bases). The V end lost 4 bases, the J end lost 6 bases, and 19 bases lay between the germline ends. There are 16 residues in the CDR3. Germline lookup yields CDR1 MNHEY and CDR2 SVGAGI. The CDR3 region is CASSSGAQQAFNEQFF. CDR3 nucleotide sequence: TGTGCCAGCAGTTCAGGGGCTCAGCAGGCATTCAATGAGCAGTTCTTC.

The J gene is TRBJ2-1, the V gene TRBV27; TRBD2 is a possible D gene (5 bases). The CDR3 is 16 amino acids. Trimming took off 4 bases at V and 2 bases at J, with 15 bases between the two ends. Germline V gene sequence: CDR1 MNHEY, CDR2 SMNVEV (reference sequence). CDR3 residues: CASSSPGSHTYNEQFF. In nucleotides, the CDR3 is TGTGCCAGCAGTTCCCCGGGGTCTCACACCTACAATGAGCAGTTCTTC.

This chain connects TRBV5-6 to TRBJ1-2; D gene unclear. This CDR3 contains 14 residues. The V end was cut by 4 bases, the J end by 4 bases, with 14 bases between. Germline CDR1 and CDR2: SGHDT and YYEEEE. This chain's CDR3 is CASSPDGDSYGYTF. CDR3 bases: TGTGCCAGCAGCCCCGACGGAGATAGCTATGGCTACACCTTC.

The V and J genes are TRBV19 and TRBJ2-7, with 7 positions matching TRBD1. V dropped 5 bases and J dropped 2; count of bases not matched to a gene: 9. Germline values: CDR1 LNHDA, CDR2 SQIVND (reference sequence). The CDR3 extends over 15 amino acids. The CDR3: CASSATGTATYEQYF. The CDR3 DNA sequence: TGTGCCAGTAGTGCAACCGGGACAGCCACCTACGAGCAGTACTTC.

This chain uses TRBV29-1 with TRBJ2-7; no reliable D call. The CDR3 spans 12 residues. CDR1 SQVTM and CDR2 ANQGSEA come from the germline V gene. The V and J ends lost 5 bases and 2 bases respectively, with 10 bases between them. The CDR3 sequence is CSVRNGAYEQYF. The CDR3 DNA is TGCAGCGTTCGCAACGGCGCCTACGAGCAGTACTTC.

The chain carries TRBV27 and TRBJ2-7, with D possibly called TRBD1 or TRBD2 (5 bases each). This CDR3 is 12 amino acids long. V shed 10 bases and J shed 3 bases, with 13 bases lying between them. The germline V gene has CDR1 MNHEY and CDR2 SMNVEV (reference sequence). In nucleotides, the CDR3 is TGTGCCACCAGGGACCCCGGCTACGAGCAGTACTTC. As protein: CATRDPGYEQYF.

This clone was recorded a few times. The CDR3 DNA sequence: TGTGCCAGCAGCCTAACAGGGGTAGGGGCCAACGTCCTGACTTTC. The encoded protein is CASSLTGVGANVLTF. This chain links TRBV13 with TRBJ2-6, with TRBD1 identical over 7 bases. V lost 5 bases, J lost 4 bases, and 5 bases stayed unmatched. The CDR3 has 15 residues. Germline V gene sequence: CDR1 PRHDT, CDR2 FYEKMQ (reference sequence).

This chain connects TRBV29-1 to TRBJ2-1; TRBD2 agrees at 13 bases. The CDR3 length is 21 residues. V shed 6 bases and J 0 bases; nucleotides not matched to a gene: 20. Germline CDR1 reads SQVTM; CDR2 reads ANQGSEA. As DNA, the CDR3 is TGCAGCGTCGCAGGAGACAGCGGGACTAGCGGGGTGCCCAGCTCCTACAATGAGCAGTTCTTC. The encoded protein is CSVAGDSGTSGVPSSYNEQFF.

This clone was counted a few times. The chain couples TRBV14 to TRBJ1-5, with unresolved D. Germline CDR1 is SGHDN and CDR2 is FVKESK. V lost 1 base, J lost 5 bases, and 3 bases lay in between. This CDR3 is built from 12 residues. CDR3 coding DNA: TGTGCCAGCAGCCAAGGTCATCAGCCCCAGCATTTT. Encoded protein: CASSQGHQPQHF.